This TCR beta chain emerged from a study of blood T cell repertoires in COVID-19. Study in general: Some COVID-19 samples were acute and others convalescent; all came from the United States, Italy and Spain.

Participants had their cohort set by participant-reported clinical history. Authors' processing steps: From reference gene primer amplification, estimates of nucleated cell counts were derived. Sequencing used immunoSEQ multiplex PCR; TCRdb keeps in-frame clones, though not all of them. The V and J calls and clone size come from that table; D and trimming were worked out from the DNA. The repertoire includes fewer than 500,000 clones, around 89% of them detected once, and 0.97% sits in the top ten. Germline V lookup: CDR1 SGDLS, CDR2 YYNGEE. This CDR3 has 13 amino acids. Trimming cost V 2 bases and J 9 bases, with 12 bases left between them.

Sequences were obtained from PBMCs or T cells enriched from blood (not recorded which). The rearrangement uses TRBV9 and TRBJ2-1; a possible D gene is TRBD2 (5 bases). The TCR was taken from a woman aged 30 to 39 with acute COVID-19. The CDR3 nucleotides read TGTGCCAGCAGCGTCGGGATCGGCCGTGAGCAGTTCTTC. It specifies CASSVGIGREQFF.